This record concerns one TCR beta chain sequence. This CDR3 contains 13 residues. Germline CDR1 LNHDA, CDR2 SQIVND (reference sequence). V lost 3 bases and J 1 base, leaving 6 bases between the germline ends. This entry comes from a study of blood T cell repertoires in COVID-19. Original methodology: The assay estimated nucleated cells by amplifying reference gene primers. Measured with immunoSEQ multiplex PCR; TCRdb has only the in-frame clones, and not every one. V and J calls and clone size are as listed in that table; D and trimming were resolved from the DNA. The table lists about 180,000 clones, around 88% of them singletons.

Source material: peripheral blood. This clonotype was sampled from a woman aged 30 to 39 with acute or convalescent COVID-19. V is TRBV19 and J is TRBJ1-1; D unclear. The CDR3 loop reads CASSIIRNTEAFF. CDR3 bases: TGTGCCAGTAGTATTATTCGGAACACTGAAGCTTTCTTT. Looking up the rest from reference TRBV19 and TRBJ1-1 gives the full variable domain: DGGITQSPKYLFRKEGQNVTLSCEQNLNHDAMYWYRQDPGQGLRLIYYSQIVNDFQKGDIAEGYSVSREKKESFPLTVTSAQKNPTAFYLCASSIIRNTEAFFGQGTRLTVV.